This T cell receptor beta chain is drawn from a study of T cells in Graves' hyperthyroidism and ophthalmopathy. In regard to this clonotype: Its antigen is as yet unknown.

Disease duration under 2 months; hyperthyroidism patients were aged 18 to 65. Findings and limits, study-wide: Most thyroid clonotypes that were expanded above 0.001 also turned up in blood.

Amplification of TCR beta CDR3 regions was performed using RNA transcripts as template. An initial round of RT-PCR targeting the TCR CDR3 relied on the HTBI primer set. TCRdb reanalysed the multiplex PCR reads using MiXCR and keeps one entry per CDR3 protein. The sample holds nearly 750,000 distinct CDR3 sequences, 30% to 40% seen once. Material: blood. This TCR derives from a woman in her thirties or forties with Graves' hyperthyroidism.

For the CDR3, the DNA is TGTGCCAGCAGCCGACCCAGGGGGGGGCCGAACACTGAAGCTTTCTTT. Residues: CASSRPRGGPNTEAFF. This chain joins TRBV7-8 and TRBJ1-1; 7 bases map to TRBD1. V gave up 5 bases and J gave up 1 base; unmatched junction bases: 10. Germline V gene lookup returns CDR1 SGHVS and CDR2 FQNEAQ. This CDR3 spans 16 amino acids.